The sequence of this T cell receptor (beta chain) was determined in a study of T cell changes during pregnancy in multiple sclerosis. Trimming cost V 5 bases and J 0 bases; bases outside gene matches: 4. In germline, CDR1 is KGHSH, CDR2 LQKENI. The CDR3 runs to 16 residues. Method: immunoSEQ multiplex PCR; TCRdb's copy keeps in-frame clones and lacks some. The profile shows about 39,000 clones, around 93% of them singletons. Specimen: CD4+ T cells from peripheral blood mononuclear cells, collected after pregnancy. The TCR sequence derives from a female donor with multiple sclerosis, enrolled in a pregnancy study. The chain has TRBV18 and TRBJ2-1, with 10 bases identical to TRBD2. CDR3 loop: CASSTTSGASYNEQFF. In nucleotides, the CDR3 is TGTGCCAGCTCAACAACTAGCGGGGCCTCCTACAATGAGCAGTTCTTC.